A selection of T cell receptor beta chains follows, all from one sample in a study of blood T cell repertoires in COVID-19. Sequencing used immunoSEQ multiplex PCR; TCRdb keeps in-frame clones, though not all of them. Of around 300,000 clones listed, around 89% are singletons. Sequencing used peripheral blood. All receptors derive from a woman in her twenties or thirties with COVID-19, enrolled during active disease. Both conserved end residues are part of each CDR3. Fields, in order: CDR3 protein, J gene, V gene.

cdr3_aa: CASRPPGQGGVGYTF; j_call: TRBJ1-2; v_call: TRBV6-2/TRBV6-3
cdr3_aa: CASSKTIGQPQHF; j_call: TRBJ1-5; v_call: TRBV6-2/TRBV6-3
cdr3_aa: CASSTLRETKNIQYF; j_call: TRBJ2-4; v_call: TRBV7-2
cdr3_aa: CASSRGGTAGNTIYF; j_call: TRBJ1-3; v_call: TRBV28
cdr3_aa: CASSLRFEVYNTGELFF; j_call: TRBJ2-2; v_call: TRBV5-1
cdr3_aa: CAISDSSNQPQHF; j_call: TRBJ1-5; v_call: TRBV10-3
cdr3_aa: CASSLNSPDSPLHF; j_call: TRBJ1-6; v_call: TRBV7-8
cdr3_aa: CASSLRDRGSYEQYF; j_call: TRBJ2-7; v_call: TRBV11-3
cdr3_aa: CASRHRQGVGNTQYF; j_call: TRBJ2-3; v_call: TRBV7-9
cdr3_aa: CAIRPQEDQPQHF; j_call: TRBJ1-5; v_call: TRBV10-3
cdr3_aa: CASSQGLGELFF; j_call: TRBJ2-2; v_call: TRBV3-1/TRBV3-2
cdr3_aa: CASSTSGWGETQYF; j_call: TRBJ2-5; v_call: TRBV7-2
cdr3_aa: CASSLDSHPNGYTF; j_call: TRBJ1-2; v_call: TRBV28
cdr3_aa: CASSQQVLLLTDTQYF; j_call: TRBJ2-3; v_call: TRBV7-2
cdr3_aa: CASSGQGAGSYNEQFF; j_call: TRBJ2-1; v_call: TRBV7-2
cdr3_aa: CASSSPRTGFILDGYTF; j_call: TRBJ1-2; v_call: TRBV7-8
cdr3_aa: CASSSGSGQGAKNIQYF; j_call: TRBJ2-4; v_call: TRBV28
cdr3_aa: CASSQSGGLETQYF; j_call: TRBJ2-5; v_call: TRBV14
cdr3_aa: CAWKRGLSTDTQYF; j_call: TRBJ2-3; v_call: TRBV30
cdr3_aa: CASSQAGGVGRGVQETQYF; j_call: TRBJ2-5; v_call: TRBV4-3
cdr3_aa: CAKRTAMNTEAFF; j_call: TRBJ1-1; v_call: TRBV9
cdr3_aa: CATSGTGGEKLFF; j_call: TRBJ1-4; v_call: TRBV12-3/TRBV12-4
cdr3_aa: CASSSDRPSSYNSPLHF; j_call: TRBJ1-6; v_call: TRBV7-9
cdr3_aa: CASSPGLANEQYF; j_call: TRBJ2-7; v_call: TRBV5-4
cdr3_aa: CASSPGTGWTEAFF; j_call: TRBJ1-1; v_call: TRBV19
cdr3_aa: CASSQDRGRTSGRSYNEQFF; j_call: TRBJ2-1; v_call: TRBV4-1
cdr3_aa: CASSGGGGGEGEAFF; j_call: TRBJ1-1; v_call: TRBV6-1
cdr3_aa: CASSSPIRGITGELFF; j_call: TRBJ2-2; v_call: TRBV7-2
cdr3_aa: CASSNAGKNIQYF; j_call: TRBJ2-4; v_call: TRBV28
cdr3_aa: CASSLSAAGGPGNEQFF; j_call: TRBJ2-1; v_call: TRBV7-6
cdr3_aa: CASSLVKGGRETQYF; j_call: TRBJ2-5; v_call: TRBV11-2
cdr3_aa: CASSSGAYTEAFF; j_call: TRBJ1-1; v_call: TRBV6-5
cdr3_aa: CASSRQGSNTEAFF; j_call: TRBJ1-1; v_call: TRBV7-9
cdr3_aa: CASSFLSGGAGDTQYF; j_call: TRBJ2-3; v_call: TRBV6-6
cdr3_aa: CASSRQGLIAKNIQYF; j_call: TRBJ2-4; v_call: TRBV28
cdr3_aa: CASVKQGSGNTIYF; j_call: TRBJ1-3; v_call: TRBV6-5
cdr3_aa: CASSRGRRNTEAFF; j_call: TRBJ1-1; v_call: TRBV3-1/TRBV3-2
cdr3_aa: CASRGLLNTEAFF; j_call: TRBJ1-1; v_call: TRBV6-5
cdr3_aa: CASRLTGVPDTQYF; j_call: TRBJ2-3; v_call: TRBV19
cdr3_aa: CASRLEATNEKLFF; j_call: TRBJ1-4; v_call: TRBV5-1